This section outlines one TCR beta chain sequence together with its context. What it binds is unknown. Germline is not matched at one junction end, which may reflect a read error. This CDR3 has 12 amino acids. The germline gives CDR1 SEHNR, CDR2 FQNEAQ (reference sequence). This sample is part of a study of post-analysis software for immune sequencing data. Unique molecular identifiers featured in each of the TCR beta cDNA libraries. The authors obtained 540,000 or so cDNA molecules from approximately 0.95 to 9.8 million T cells. In TCRdb, the PCR reads were re-called with MiXCR into one record per CDR3 protein. The sample yields about 460,000 distinct CDR3 sequences, nearly 45% seen once. Study-level findings and limits: Five or six TRBV segments, TRBV5-6, TRBV5-1 and TRBV20-1 among them, were found more frequent in patients than controls. Strong co-clustering by F measure was evident for samples that had been prepared in the same batch.

The TCR sequence derives from a girl under 18 with multiple sclerosis. J is TRBJ2-2 and V is TRBV7-9, with a possible D match to TRBD2 (5 bases). The specimen was blood. Written as DNA, the CDR3 is TGCCTGGCACGGGATAACACCGGGGAGCTGTTTTTT. This sequence encodes CLARDNTGELFF.